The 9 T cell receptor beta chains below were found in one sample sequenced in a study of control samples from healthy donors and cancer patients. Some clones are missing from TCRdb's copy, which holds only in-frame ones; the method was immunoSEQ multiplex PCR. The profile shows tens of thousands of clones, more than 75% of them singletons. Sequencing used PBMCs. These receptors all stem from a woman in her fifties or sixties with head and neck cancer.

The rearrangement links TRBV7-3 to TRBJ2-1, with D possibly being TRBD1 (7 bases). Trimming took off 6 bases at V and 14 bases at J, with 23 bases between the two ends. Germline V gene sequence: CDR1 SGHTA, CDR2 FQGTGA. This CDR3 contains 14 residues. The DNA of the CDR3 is TGTGCCAGCAGATATAATCAGTCAGGGGGGCCGGAGTTCTTC. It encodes CASRYNQSGGPEFF.

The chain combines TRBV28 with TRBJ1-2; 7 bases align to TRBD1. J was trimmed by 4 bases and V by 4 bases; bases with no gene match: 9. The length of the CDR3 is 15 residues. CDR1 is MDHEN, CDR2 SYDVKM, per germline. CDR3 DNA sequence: TGTGCCAGCAGTTCCTCTTCGGGACAGCTCTATGGCTACACCTTC. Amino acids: CASSSSSGQLYGYTF.

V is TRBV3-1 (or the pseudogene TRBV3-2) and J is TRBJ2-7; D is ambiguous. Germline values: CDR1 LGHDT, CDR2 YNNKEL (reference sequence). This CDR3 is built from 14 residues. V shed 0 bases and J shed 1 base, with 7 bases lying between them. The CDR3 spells CASSQEIKSYEQYF. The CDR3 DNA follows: TGTGCCAGCAGCCAAGAGATTAAGTCCTACGAGCAGTACTTC.

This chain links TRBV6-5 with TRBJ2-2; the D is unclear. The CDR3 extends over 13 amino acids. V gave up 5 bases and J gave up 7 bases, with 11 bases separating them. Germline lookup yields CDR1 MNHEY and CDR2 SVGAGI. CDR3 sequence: CASSRDVVGELFF. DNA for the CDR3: TGTGCCAGCAGTCGAGATGTGGTCGGGGAGCTGTTTTTT.

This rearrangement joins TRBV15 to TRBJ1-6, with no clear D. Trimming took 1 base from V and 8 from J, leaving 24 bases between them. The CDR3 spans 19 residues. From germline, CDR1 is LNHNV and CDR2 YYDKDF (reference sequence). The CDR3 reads CATSRVRGILPWPYSPLHF. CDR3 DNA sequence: TGTGCCACCAGCAGAGTTCGAGGGATCTTGCCCTGGCCGTATTCACCCCTCCACTTT.

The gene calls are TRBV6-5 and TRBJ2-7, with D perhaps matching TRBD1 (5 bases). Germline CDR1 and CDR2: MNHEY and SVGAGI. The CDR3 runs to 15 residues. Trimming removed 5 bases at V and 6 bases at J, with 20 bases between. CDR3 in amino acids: CASSPARVGALEQYF. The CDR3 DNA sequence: TGTGCCAGCAGTCCCGCGCGAGTAGGGGCCCTCGAGCAGTACTTC.

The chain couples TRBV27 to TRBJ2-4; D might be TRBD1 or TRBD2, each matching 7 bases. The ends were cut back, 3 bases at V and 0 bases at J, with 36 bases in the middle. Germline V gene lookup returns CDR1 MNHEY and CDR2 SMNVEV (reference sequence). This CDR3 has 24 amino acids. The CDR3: CASSFPGRGGPTRSDLLAKNIQYF. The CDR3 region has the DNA TGTGCCAGCAGTTTTCCAGGCAGGGGGGGCCCCACGAGGTCAGATCTTCTAGCCAAAAACATTCAGTACTTC.

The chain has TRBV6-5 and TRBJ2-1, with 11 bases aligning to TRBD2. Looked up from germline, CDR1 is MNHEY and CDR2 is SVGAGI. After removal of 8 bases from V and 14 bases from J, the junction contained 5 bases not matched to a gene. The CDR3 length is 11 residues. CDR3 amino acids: CASELAGVKFF. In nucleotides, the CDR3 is TGTGCCAGCGAACTAGCGGGGGTAAAGTTCTTC.

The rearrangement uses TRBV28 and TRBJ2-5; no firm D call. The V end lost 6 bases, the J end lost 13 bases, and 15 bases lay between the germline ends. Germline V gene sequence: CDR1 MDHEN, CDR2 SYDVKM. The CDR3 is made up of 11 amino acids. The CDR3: CASSSGLAGYF. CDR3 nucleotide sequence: TGTGCCAGCAGCTCGGGCCTTGCAGGGTACTTC.